The 32 T cell receptor beta chains below were found in one sample sequenced in a study of CD8+ T cells in alopecia areata. RNA was extracted and reverse transcribed into cDNA as the sequencing template. Sequencing used immunoSEQ multiplex PCR; TCRdb keeps in-frame clones, though not all of them. Of hundreds of thousands of clones in the sample, about two thirds were seen once. This specimen consisted of CD4+ T cells sorted from blood, obtained at week 0. The receptor set was obtained from a human donor with alopecia areata.

This clone has just a few counts. The chain combines TRBV30 with TRBJ2-1; D uncertain. Trimming shortened V by 1 base and J by 7 bases, and 5 bases separated the two germline ends. Germline loops: CDR1 GTSNPN, CDR2 SVGIG (reference sequence). The CDR3 has 11 residues. This chain's CDR3 is CAWSGANEQFF. The CDR3, as DNA: TGTGCCTGGAGTGGCGCGAATGAGCAGTTCTTC.

This clone was recorded a few times. V and J are TRBV29-1 and TRBJ2-7, with 10 bases lining up with TRBD1. Germline CDR1 reads SQVTM; CDR2 reads ANQGSEA. This CDR3 is 14 amino acids long. V lost 4 bases to trimming and J lost 6 bases; unmatched junction nucleotides: 9. The chain's CDR3 is CSVGPRQGAFEQYF. The DNA for the CDR3 is TGCAGCGTTGGGCCACGACAGGGGGCTTTCGAGCAGTACTTC.

The chain couples TRBV4-2 to TRBJ1-2, with no clear D. The germline V gene has CDR1 LGHNA and CDR2 YNFKEQ. The CDR3 extends over 12 amino acids. The V gene lost 3 bases and the J gene lost 7 bases, with 9 bases spanning the gap. In DNA form, the CDR3 reads TGTGCCAGCAGCCATCCCAGGCTTGGCTACACCTTC. Amino acids: CASSHPRLGYTF.

The rearrangement links TRBV30 to TRBJ1-1; 7 bases are a match to TRBD1. Germline values: CDR1 GTSNPN, CDR2 SVGIG (reference sequence). The CDR3 sequence is 15 residues long. V lost 3 bases, J lost 1 base, and 8 bases stayed unmatched. The CDR3 sequence is CAWSQPWTGNTEAFF. Here the CDR3 DNA reads TGTGCCTGGAGCCAACCTTGGACAGGGAACACTGAAGCTTTCTTT.

The chain is built from TRBV2 and TRBJ2-1, with 8 bases aligning to TRBD2. This CDR3 region has 14 residues. Germline V CDR1 and CDR2: SNHLY, FYNNEI. V shed 1 base, J shed 13 bases, and the junction held 9 bases outside the gene matches. CDR3 nucleotide sequence: TGTGCCAGCAGTGAAGAGGGGAGCGGGGGCCCCCAGTTCTTC. Encoded protein: CASSEEGSGGPQFF.

The chain carries TRBV7-8 and TRBJ1-6; D is perhaps TRBD1 (6 bases). Germline CDR1 and CDR2: SGHVS and FQNEAQ. V was cut by 5 bases and J by 5 bases, with 13 bases left in between. This CDR3 region has 15 residues. The CDR3 DNA reads TGTGCCAGCAGCCGTAGGACAGACCATAATTCACCCCTCCACTTT. It is translated as CASSRRTDHNSPLHF.

The V gene is TRBV4-3, the J gene TRBJ2-3, with a tentative D call TRBD2 (5 bases). In germline, CDR1 is LGHNA, CDR2 YSLEER. Trimming stripped 4 bases from V and 6 bases from J, with 17 bases between. This CDR3 region has 15 residues. CDR3: CASSPLLAAADTQYF. CDR3 DNA sequence: TGCGCCAGCAGCCCCCTTCTAGCTGCCGCGGATACGCAGTATTTT.

The rearrangement joins TRBV7-9 to TRBJ2-3; D remains unclear. Looked up from germline, CDR1 is SEHNR and CDR2 is FQNEAQ (reference sequence). V was clipped by 1 base and J by 5 bases, with 10 bases between them. The CDR3 totals 14 residues. DNA of the CDR3: TGTGCCAGCAGCTTAGATAGGGCTGGAGATACGCAGTATTTT. Translating gives CASSLDRAGDTQYF.

About this clone itself: At the DNA level, this CDR3 is encoded by other sequences in the same sample as well. The chain is built from TRBV30 and TRBJ1-1, with a tentative D call TRBD1 (5 bases). The CDR3 is made up of 13 amino acids. V lost 0 bases and J 2 bases, leaving 7 bases between the germline ends. Germline loops: CDR1 GTSNPN, CDR2 SVGIG (reference sequence). The CDR3 DNA reads TGTGCCTGGAGTGTAAGGGGTAACACTGAAGCTTTCTTT. This sequence encodes CAWSVRGNTEAFF.

The rearrangement uses TRBV9 and TRBJ2-5; the match to TRBD1 covers 9 bases. Germline V gene lookup returns CDR1 SGDLS and CDR2 YYNGEE. The CDR3 sequence is 14 residues long. Germline trimming cut 1 base from V and 3 bases from J; bases unmatched to any gene: 1. The CDR3 DNA sequence: TGTGCCAGCAGCGTAACAGGGGGCGAAGAGACCCAGTACTTC. Amino acids: CASSVTGGEETQYF.

This sequence joins TRBV30 and TRBJ1-2; 8 bases are a match to TRBD1. Germline CDR1 is GTSNPN and CDR2 is SVGIG (reference sequence). V shed 8 bases, J shed 3 bases, and the junction held 5 bases outside the gene matches. The CDR3 loop spans 12 amino acids. CDR3 DNA: TGTGCCGCGACAGGGGTCCACTATGGCTACACCTTC. Translating it yields CAATGVHYGYTF.

The CDR3 reads CASSPRVGWGTEAFF. The CDR3 DNA is TGTGCCAGCAGCCCGCGGGTAGGATGGGGTACTGAAGCTTTCTTT. The gene calls are TRBV7-9 and TRBJ1-1; no definite D call. The V and J ends lost 5 bases and 5 bases respectively, with 18 bases between them. Per the germline V gene, CDR1 is SEHNR and CDR2 is FQNEAQ (reference sequence). This CDR3 contains 15 residues.

This clone was seen a handful of times. The chain employs TRBV23-1 and TRBJ1-2; tentative D call: TRBD1 (5 bases). TRBV23-1 is filed as an ORF, its function uncertain. This CDR3 contains 14 residues. Trimming removed 4 bases at V and 3 bases at J, with 12 bases between. The DNA of the CDR3 is TGCGCCAGCAGTCTCAACGGGACTCACTATGGCTACACCTTC. Encoded protein: CASSLNGTHYGYTF.

The V call is TRBV29-1, the J call TRBJ1-1; weak D call: TRBD1 (5 bases). This CDR3 comprises 14 residues. Per the germline V gene, CDR1 is SQVTM and CDR2 is ANQGSEA. V lost 7 bases, J lost 5 bases, and 20 bases lay in between. CDR3 sequence reads: CSAVQDTRGTEAFF. CDR3 DNA sequence: TGCAGCGCGGTTCAGGACACCAGAGGAACTGAAGCTTTCTTT.

About this clone: The same CDR3 arises from other DNA sequences in this sample as well. J is TRBJ2-3 and V is TRBV4-1; 8 nucleotides match TRBD1. Germline V gives CDR1 MGHRA, CDR2 YSYEKL. The CDR3 has 15 residues. Trimming cost V 2 bases and J 2 bases; bases outside gene matches: 3. This CDR3 is CASSQRTGTTDTQYF. CDR3 in DNA: TGCGCCAGCAGCCAACGGACAGGGACCACAGATACGCAGTATTTT.

This chain uses TRBV29-1 with TRBJ2-5; the D gene could be TRBD1 or TRBD2 (6 bases each). V lost 6 bases and J 5 bases, leaving 16 bases between the germline ends. CDR1 is SQVTM and CDR2 is ANQGSEA in the germline V gene. CDR3 length: 13 amino acids. Here the CDR3 DNA reads TGCAGCGTCCGATGGGGGGCGCGGGAGACCCAGTACTTC. Residues: CSVRWGARETQYF.

The rearrangement links TRBV30 to TRBJ2-7; D call uncertain. CDR3 size: 12 residues. V was clipped by 2 bases and J by 4 bases, with 9 bases between them. Per germline, CDR1 GTSNPN and CDR2 SVGIG (reference sequence). The CDR3 region has the DNA TGTGCCTGGAGTCCGATCGGGTACGAGCAGTACTTC. As protein: CAWSPIGYEQYF.

The chain joins TRBV29-1 to TRBJ2-7; D gene ambiguous. The CDR3 spans 14 residues. Germline CDR1 reads SQVTM; CDR2 reads ANQGSEA. The ends were cut back, 7 bases at V and 7 bases at J, with 23 bases in the middle. CDR3 loop: CSAAHLDRTREQYF. The CDR3 DNA sequence: TGCAGCGCCGCCCACTTGGACCGAACGCGGGAGCAGTACTTC.

This clone was found a few times. V usage is TRBV29-1 and J usage is TRBJ2-5; 8 nucleotides align to TRBD1. The trim removed 3 bases at V and 4 bases at J, leaving 10 bases unmatched. From germline, CDR1 is SQVTM and CDR2 ANQGSEA. The length of the CDR3 is 15 residues. Here the CDR3 reads CSVDGTGRIGETQYF. The CDR3 nucleotides are TGCAGCGTTGACGGGACAGGCAGAATAGGAGAGACCCAGTACTTC.

Points on this clone: Other nucleotide sequences in the sample specify the same CDR3. This chain uses TRBV20-1 with TRBJ2-3, with TRBD2 matching 7 bases. After removal of 3 bases from V and 9 bases from J, the junction contained 0 bases not matched to a gene. Germline V gene sequence: CDR1 DFQATT, CDR2 SNEGSKA (reference sequence). The CDR3 length is 10 residues. The CDR3 DNA follows: TGCAGTGCTAGCGGGGGGACGCAGTATTTT. It translates to CSASGGTQYF.

V and J are TRBV1 and TRBJ2-7. TRBV1 is a recognized pseudogene. The CDR3 is made up of 12 amino acids. DNA of the CDR3: TGCACCAACCGGTTGGGGTCCTACGAGCAGTACTTC. Its protein product is CTNRLGSYEQYF.

This chain connects TRBV9 to TRBJ2-2, with unresolved D. Germline values: CDR1 SGDLS, CDR2 YYNGEE. V was shortened by 7 bases and J by 7 bases, with 11 bases between the two germline ends. The length of the CDR3 is 12 residues. The CDR3, as DNA: TGTGCCAGCGGAGCAAATTTCGGGGAGCTGTTTTTT. Protein: CASGANFGELFF.

This clone was seen a handful of times. This specimen includes other DNA sequences encoding the same CDR3. J is TRBJ2-3 and V is TRBV30; D is ambiguous. CDR3 length: 12 residues. Germline V CDR1 and CDR2: GTSNPN, SVGIG (reference sequence). V lost 2 bases, J lost 3 bases, and 6 bases lay in between. CDR3 DNA sequence: TGTGCCTGGAGTCTAGGAACAGATACGCAGTATTTT. Protein: CAWSLGTDTQYF.

A note on this clone: Its ends do not fully match the called genes, so a read error is possible. The genes are TRBV2 and TRBJ2-5; the match to TRBD2 covers 9 bases. This CDR3 has 17 residues. Germline loops: CDR1 SNHLY, CDR2 FYNNEI. The CDR3 DNA reads as TGTGCCAGCAGGGGGCCTAGCGGGGACCTAAACCAGGAGACCCAGTACTTC. Protein product: CASRGPSGDLNQETQYF.

This clone was picked up a small number of times. The sample contains more than one DNA sequence encoding this CDR3. The chain is built from TRBV29-1 and TRBJ2-1; 7 nucleotides align to TRBD2. Germline V gives CDR1 SQVTM, CDR2 ANQGSEA. The CDR3 spans 13 residues. With 4 bases clipped from V and 7 bases from J, the junction kept 7 bases outside the gene matches. As DNA, the CDR3 is TGCAGCGTTGCCTGGACCGGGGGGAATGAGCAGTTCTTC. It yields the protein CSVAWTGGNEQFF.

The chain combines TRBV2 with TRBJ2-7; D is unclear. CDR1 is SNHLY and CDR2 is FYNNEI in the germline V gene. V was shortened by 7 bases and J by 2 bases, with 9 bases between the two germline ends. The CDR3 length is 12 residues. The CDR3 spells CASNTEPYEQYF. CDR3 DNA sequence: TGTGCCAGCAACACAGAGCCCTACGAGCAGTACTTC.

A few counts support this clone. The DNA for the CDR3 is TGCAGCGTTGCGGCTAGCGGGGGGTACAATGAGCAGTTCTTC. Protein product: CSVAASGGYNEQFF. This chain uses TRBV29-1 with TRBJ2-1, with 11 bases fitting TRBD2. There are 14 residues in the CDR3. V gave up 4 bases and J gave up 4 bases; unmatched junction bases: 3. The germline V gene encodes CDR1 SQVTM and CDR2 ANQGSEA.

This clone was detected a few times. DNA of the CDR3: TGCGCCAGCAGCCCAGCGGCCGGCCCGGGGAATCAGCCCCAGCATTTT. Translating it yields CASSPAAGPGNQPQHF. The chain recombines TRBV5-1 with TRBJ1-5; no clear D gene. The germline V gene has CDR1 SGHRS and CDR2 YFSETQ. V was pared by 4 bases and J by 4 bases, with 18 bases between. There are 16 residues in the CDR3.

Only one count was recorded for this clone. This chain joins TRBV7-9 and TRBJ1-6; the D gene is possibly TRBD1 (6 bases). Deletions cut 0 bases from V and 7 bases from J, with 7 bases between. The V gene's germline CDR1 is SEHNR and CDR2 FQNEAQ (reference sequence). CDR3 length equals 14 residues. CDR3 coding DNA: TGTGCCAGCAGCTTAGCGCAGGGGAATTCACCCCTCCACTTT. Residues: CASSLAQGNSPLHF.

This sequence joins TRBV5-1 and TRBJ2-1; D not resolved. Germline CDR1 is SGHRS and CDR2 is YFSETQ. CDR3 length: 15 amino acids. Trimming stripped 6 bases from V and 3 bases from J, with 16 bases between. In DNA form, the CDR3 reads TGCGCCAGCACCATAATGGACCTACGCTACAATGAGCAGTTCTTC. Its translation is CASTIMDLRYNEQFF.

In this sample, this clone turned up a few times. The V gene is TRBV30, the J gene TRBJ2-7; D is unresolved. CDR3 length equals 11 residues. In germline, CDR1 is GTSNPN, CDR2 SVGIG (reference sequence). Between the trimmed V and J ends, which lost 0 bases and 11 bases, there was a span of 11 bases. The chain's CDR3 is CAWSVLGDKYF. CDR3 bases: TGTGCCTGGAGTGTACTCGGCGATAAGTACTTC.

As regards this clone: Additional DNA sequences in this sample encode the identical CDR3. The chain employs TRBV29-1 and TRBJ1-2; D gene ambiguous. V was trimmed by 4 bases and J by 5 bases, leaving 8 bases between them. The CDR3 is made up of 11 amino acids. Germline loops: CDR1 SQVTM, CDR2 ANQGSEA. Written as DNA, the CDR3 is TGCAGCGTTGGGGCGGATTATGGCTACACCTTC. This codes for CSVGADYGYTF.